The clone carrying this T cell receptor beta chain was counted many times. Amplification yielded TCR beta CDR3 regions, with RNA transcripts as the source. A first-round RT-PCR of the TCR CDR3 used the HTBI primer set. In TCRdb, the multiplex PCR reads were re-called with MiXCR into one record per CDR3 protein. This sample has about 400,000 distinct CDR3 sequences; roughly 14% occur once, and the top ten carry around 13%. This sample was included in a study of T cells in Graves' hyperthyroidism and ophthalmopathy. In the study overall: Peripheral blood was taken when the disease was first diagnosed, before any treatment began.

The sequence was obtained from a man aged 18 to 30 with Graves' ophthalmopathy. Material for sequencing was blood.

The CDR3 is CASGFLLQGLDSGELFF. In DNA, the CDR3 is TGTGCTAGTGGTTTTCTTCTACAGGGTTTAGACTCCGGGGAGCTGTTTTTT. The V gene is TRBV12-5, the J gene TRBJ2-2, with D perhaps TRBD1 (6 bases). Trimming stripped 3 bases from V and 6 bases from J, with 20 bases between. Per the germline V gene, CDR1 is LGHNT and CDR2 is FRNRAP. The CDR3 has 17 amino acids. The full variable domain, with the rest looked up from reference TRBV12-5 and TRBJ2-2, is DARVTQTPRHKVTEMGQEVTMRCQPILGHNTVFWYRQTMMQGLELLAYFRNRAPLDDSGMPKDRFSAEMPDATLATLKIQPSEPRDSAVYFCASGFLLQGLDSGELFFGEGSRLTVL.